This T cell receptor beta chain was recovered during a study of T cells after yellow fever vaccination. Turning to the study itself: With SMART-Seq v4 Ultra Low Input, the fractions containing low cell numbers were prepared.

This clonotype was observed a handful of times. The target antigen is unknown. Looked up from germline, CDR1 is SQVTM and CDR2 is ANQGSEA. The CDR3 covers 15 residues. V lost 7 bases, J lost 1 base, and 11 bases stayed unmatched. Study results and limitations: Overall, a small share of clonotypes was seen in both CD4 and CD8 compartments. It was a weaker secondary response, yet one that peaked faster, at day 5 versus 15. Primary-vaccination clones mostly resurfaced post-booster (under 98% CD4, around 88% CD8).

TCRdb recomputed calls from the 5' RACE reads with MiXCR, one row per CDR3 protein. This table holds under 600,000 distinct CDR3 sequences, 20% to 25% found once. The source was PBMCs, collected roughly 23 days after the first yellow fever vaccination. The rearrangement uses TRBV29-1 and TRBJ2-3, with 7 bases lining up with TRBD2. The TCR sequence derives from a man between 18 and 29 years old who received the YFV17D yellow fever vaccine. This CDR3 is CSAKRTRFGTDTQYF. In nucleotides, the CDR3 is TGCAGCGCCAAACGGACTAGATTCGGCACAGATACGCAGTATTTT.